This T cell receptor beta chain appears in the sequencing data of a study of cytomegalovirus exposure and HLA in healthy donors. Both 60 Vbeta primers and 13 Jbeta primers went into the PCR. Data came from immunoSEQ multiplex PCR; TCRdb stores just in-frame clones and leaves some out. This sample's table reports about 39,000 clones. The CDR3 is 15 amino acids. From germline, CDR1 is SNHLY and CDR2 FYNNEI. The J segment lost 0 bases and the V segment lost 6 bases, leaving 8 bases of the junction unmatched. The chain couples TRBV2 to TRBJ2-7; 7 nucleotides line up with TRBD1. The sequence was collected from a woman aged 30 to 39 in good health and CMV-seropositive. The sample comprised PBMCs. CDR3 loop: CASRPDRVSSYEQYF. In DNA, the CDR3 is TGTGCCAGCAGACCCGACAGGGTGAGCTCCTACGAGCAGTACTTC.